This entry features one T cell receptor beta chain sequence. TCRdb's table, derived via immunoSEQ multiplex PCR, lists solely in-frame clones and lacks some. The sample includes 150,000 to 200,000 clones, about 80% of them seen just once. This record comes from a study of blood T cell repertoires in COVID-19. Overall study context: The cDNA or gDNA used as material had been derived from T cells, B-cell-depleted T cells, or PBMCs.

CDR3 length equals 14 residues. Per germline, CDR1 GTSNPN and CDR2 SVGIG (reference sequence). V dropped 2 bases and J dropped 7; count of bases not matched to a gene: 9. The study drew participants aged 18 to 89 years from some 24 US areas. Assignments of participants to cohorts depended upon their own reported clinical history. Two consecutive negative NP/OP PCR tests, clearance, or resolved symptoms defined Cohort 3 recovery. Sequenced material: PBMCs or T cells enriched from blood (not recorded which). This TCR was recovered from a man between 50 and 59 years old who had recovered from COVID-19. J is TRBJ1-2 and V is TRBV30; TRBD1 aligns across 8 bases. The CDR3 bases are TGTGCCTGGAGTCTCTTCCAGGGGGCCGGTGGCTACACCTTC. Translated: CAWSLFQGAGGYTF.